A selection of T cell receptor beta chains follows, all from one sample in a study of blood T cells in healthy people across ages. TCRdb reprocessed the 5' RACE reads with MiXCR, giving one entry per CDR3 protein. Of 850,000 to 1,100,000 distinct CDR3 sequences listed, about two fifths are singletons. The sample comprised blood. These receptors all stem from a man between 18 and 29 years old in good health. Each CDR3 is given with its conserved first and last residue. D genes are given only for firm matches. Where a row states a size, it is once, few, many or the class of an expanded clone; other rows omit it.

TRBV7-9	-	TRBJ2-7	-	CASTLADEQYF	TGTGCCAGCACATTAGCGGACGAGCAGTACTTC
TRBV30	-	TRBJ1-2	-	CAWSVRQVSNYGYTF	TGTGCCTGGAGTGTACGGCAGGTTTCTAACTATGGCTACACCTTC
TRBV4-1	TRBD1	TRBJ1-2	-	CASSQELTGVIYGYTF	TGCGCCAGCAGCCAAGAACTGACAGGGGTGATCTATGGCTACACCTTC
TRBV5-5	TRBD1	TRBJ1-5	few	CASRTGTANQPQHF	TGTGCCAGCAGAACAGGGACAGCTAATCAGCCCCAGCATTTT
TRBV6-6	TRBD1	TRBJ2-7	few	CASTGGQQLKYF	TGTGCCAGCACTGGGGGACAGCAGCTAAAGTACTTC
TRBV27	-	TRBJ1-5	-	CVSRRIGRTDQPQHF	TGTGTCAGCAGAAGAATCGGTAGGACGGATCAGCCCCAGCATTTT
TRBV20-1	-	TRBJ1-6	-	CSTREPPGYNSPLHF	TGCAGTACTAGAGAACCACCGGGGTATAATTCACCCCTCCACTTT
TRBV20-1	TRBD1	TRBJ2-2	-	CSARGQGATTGELFF	TGCAGTGCTAGAGGACAGGGGGCGACCACCGGGGAGCTGTTTTTT
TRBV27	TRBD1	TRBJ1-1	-	CASTRTGMIITEAFF	TGTGCCAGCACACGGACAGGAATGATTATCACTGAAGCTTTCTTT
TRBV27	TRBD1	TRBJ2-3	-	CASSSYRGVGTDTQYF	TGTGCCAGCAGTTCGTACAGGGGGGTCGGGACAGATACGCAGTATTTT
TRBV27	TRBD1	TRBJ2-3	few	CASIDREAADTQYF	TGTGCCAGCATAGACAGGGAAGCGGCAGATACGCAGTATTTT
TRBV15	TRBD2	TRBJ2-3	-	CATSRDSGGPGDTQYF	TGTGCCACCAGCAGAGATAGCGGGGGCCCCGGAGATACGCAGTATTTT
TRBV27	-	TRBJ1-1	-	CASSFRGKDTEAFF	TGTGCCAGCAGTTTTAGGGGGAAAGACACTGAAGCTTTCTTT
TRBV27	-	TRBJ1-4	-	CASSSNTETNEKLFF	TGTGCCAGCAGTTCCAACACGGAAACTAATGAAAAACTGTTTTTT
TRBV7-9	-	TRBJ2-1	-	CASSYTGTPANEQFF	TGTGCCAGCAGCTACACTGGGACTCCGGCCAATGAGCAGTTCTTC
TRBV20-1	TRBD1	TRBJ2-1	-	CSALRTGRNEQFF	TGCAGTGCTTTAAGGACAGGGCGCAATGAGCAGTTCTTC
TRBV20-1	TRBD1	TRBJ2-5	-	CSASYDRGLSETQYF	TGCAGTGCTAGCTACGACAGGGGGCTTTCCGAGACCCAGTACTTC
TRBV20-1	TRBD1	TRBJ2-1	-	CSASRDSSYNEQFF	TGCAGTGCTAGCCGGGACAGTTCCTACAATGAGCAGTTCTTC
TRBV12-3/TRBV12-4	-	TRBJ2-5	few	CASSLVQNNEQYF	TGTGCCAGCAGTTTAGTTCAGAACAATGAGCAGTACTTC
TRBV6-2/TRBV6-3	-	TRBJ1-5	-	CASTKGIYSNQPQHF	TGTGCCAGCACCAAGGGAATATATAGCAATCAGCCCCAGCATTTT
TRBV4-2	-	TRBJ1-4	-	CASSPKGTDEKLFF	TGTGCCAGCAGCCCGAAGGGGACGGATGAAAAACTGTTTTTT
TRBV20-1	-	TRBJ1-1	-	CSAVPGIPTDTEAFF	TGCAGTGCTGTACCGGGGATCCCGACGGACACTGAAGCTTTCTTT
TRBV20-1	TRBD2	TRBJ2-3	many	CSAPAGGNTDTQYF	TGCAGTGCACCAGCGGGGGGGAACACAGATACGCAGTATTTT
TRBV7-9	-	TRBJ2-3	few	CASSFGTHPTDTQYF	TGTGCCAGCAGCTTCGGGACGCACCCAACAGATACGCAGTATTTT
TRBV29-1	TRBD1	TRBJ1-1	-	CSVEDPDRAISEAFF	TGCAGCGTTGAAGATCCGGACAGGGCAATTTCTGAAGCTTTCTTT
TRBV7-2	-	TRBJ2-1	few	CASSLVSAGDEQFF	TGTGCCAGCAGCTTAGTATCCGCAGGGGACGAGCAGTTCTTC
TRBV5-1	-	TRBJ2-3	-	CASSLKEVGDTQYF	TGCGCCAGCAGCTTGAAGGAGGTGGGAGATACGCAGTATTTT
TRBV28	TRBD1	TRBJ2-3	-	CASRHRVGTDTRYF	TGTGCCAGCAGGCACAGGGTTGGGACAGATACGCGGTATTTT
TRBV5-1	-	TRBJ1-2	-	CASSPLPGDLGYTF	TGCGCCAGCAGCCCACTTCCAGGGGATCTTGGTTACACCTTC
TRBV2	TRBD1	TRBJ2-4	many	CASSGDRGIKNIQYF	TGTGCCAGCAGTGGTGACAGGGGAATCAAAAACATTCAGTACTTC
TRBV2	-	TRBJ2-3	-	CASSIASNPGDTQYF	TGTGCCAGCAGTATAGCTTCCAATCCCGGCGATACGCAGTATTTT
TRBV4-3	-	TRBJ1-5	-	CASSQDGSRHQPQHF	TGCGCCAGCAGCCAAGATGGTTCGAGGCATCAGCCCCAGCATTTT
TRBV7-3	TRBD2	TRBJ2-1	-	CASSPSGANEQFF	TGTGCCAGCAGCCCGAGCGGGGCTAATGAGCAGTTCTTC
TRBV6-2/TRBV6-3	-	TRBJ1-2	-	CASSTGSGYTF	TGTGCCAGCAGTACGGGGAGCGGCTACACCTTC
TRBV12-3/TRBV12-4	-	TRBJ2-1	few	CASSHDQGNEQFF	TGTGCCAGCAGCCACGACCAAGGCAATGAGCAGTTCTTC
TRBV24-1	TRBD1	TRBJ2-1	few	CATSDRGPYNEQFF	TGTGCCACCAGTGACAGGGGGCCCTACAATGAGCAGTTCTTC
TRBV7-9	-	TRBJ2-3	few	CASSPSTEAVTDTQYF	TGTGCCAGCAGCCCGAGTACAGAGGCGGTGACAGATACGCAGTATTTT
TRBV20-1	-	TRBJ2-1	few	CSATYNEQFF	TGCAGTGCTACCTACAATGAGCAGTTCTTC
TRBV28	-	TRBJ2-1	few	CASSPRHGWENEQFF	TGTGCCAGCAGTCCAAGACACGGGTGGGAGAATGAGCAGTTCTTC
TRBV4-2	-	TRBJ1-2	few	CASSQAPLGRTGYTF	TGTGCCAGCAGCCAAGCCCCTCTGGGCAGGACTGGCTACACCTTC
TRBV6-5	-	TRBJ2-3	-	CASSYPKTDTQYF	TGTGCCAGCAGTTACCCGAAGACAGATACGCAGTATTTT
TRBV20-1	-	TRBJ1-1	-	CSARHPRGNEAFF	TGCAGTGCTAGACACCCACGGGGGAATGAAGCTTTCTTT
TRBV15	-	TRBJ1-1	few	CATSRDQLNTEAFF	TGTGCCACCAGCAGAGATCAATTAAACACTGAAGCTTTCTTT
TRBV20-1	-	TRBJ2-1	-	CSARDGRGREQFF	TGCAGTGCTAGAGATGGTCGGGGCAGGGAGCAGTTCTTC
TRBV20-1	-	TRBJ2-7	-	CSAKNSLSSYEQYF	TGCAGTGCTAAGAATAGCCTTAGCTCCTACGAGCAGTACTTC
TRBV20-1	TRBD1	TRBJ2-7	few	CSASQGAGEQYF	TGCAGTGCTTCACAGGGGGCGGGGGAGCAGTACTTC
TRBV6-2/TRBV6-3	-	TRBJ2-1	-	CASSKLPAPEQFF	TGTGCCAGCAGTAAACTACCTGCGCCTGAGCAGTTCTTC
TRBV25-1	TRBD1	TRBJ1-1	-	CASMGLNVQTGLQAFF	TGTGCCAGCATGGGCCTAAACGTACAGACAGGGCTCCAAGCTTTCTTT
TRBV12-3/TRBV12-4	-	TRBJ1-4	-	CASSVGAAEKLFF	TGTGCCAGCAGTGTAGGGGCTGCTGAAAAACTGTTTTTT